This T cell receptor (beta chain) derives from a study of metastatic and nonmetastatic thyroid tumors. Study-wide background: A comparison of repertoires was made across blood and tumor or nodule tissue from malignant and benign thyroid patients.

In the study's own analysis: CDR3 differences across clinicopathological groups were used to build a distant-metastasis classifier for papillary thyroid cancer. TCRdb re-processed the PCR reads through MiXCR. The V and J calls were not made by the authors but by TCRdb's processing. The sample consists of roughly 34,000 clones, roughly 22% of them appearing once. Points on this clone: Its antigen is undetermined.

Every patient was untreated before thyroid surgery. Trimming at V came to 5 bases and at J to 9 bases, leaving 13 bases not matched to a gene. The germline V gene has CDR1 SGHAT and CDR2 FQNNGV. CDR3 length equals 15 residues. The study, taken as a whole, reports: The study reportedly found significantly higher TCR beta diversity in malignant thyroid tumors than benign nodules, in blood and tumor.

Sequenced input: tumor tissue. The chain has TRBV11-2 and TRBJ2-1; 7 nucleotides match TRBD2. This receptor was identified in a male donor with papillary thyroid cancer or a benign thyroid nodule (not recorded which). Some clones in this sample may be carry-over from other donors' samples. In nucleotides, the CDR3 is TGTGCCAGCAGCCCAGTATTGGGAGGGCCACTTGAGCAGTTCTTC. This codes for CASSPVLGGPLEQFF.